These 9 T cell receptor beta chains came from one sample sequenced in a study of T-cell reconstitution after alpha-beta-depleted transplantation in children. During its preparation, the TCRbeta library received unique molecular identifiers. TCRdb ran MiXCR on the PCR reads and lists one entry per CDR3 protein. The profile shows 600,000 to 700,000 distinct CDR3 sequences, about 15% of them singletons. Sequences were derived from PBMCs from the stem cell graft donor, sampled from the stem cell graft. These receptors came from a human donor who donated a stem cell graft to a child with acute myeloid leukemia.

This clonotype was recorded a few times. This chain links TRBV20-1 with TRBJ2-5; D possibly corresponds to TRBD1 (6 bases). This CDR3 is built from 13 residues. Trimming took 6 bases from V and 3 from J, leaving 14 bases between them. The germline V gene has CDR1 DFQATT and CDR2 SNEGSKA (reference sequence). The CDR3 region is CSAEREGEETQYF. CDR3 nucleotide sequence: TGCAGTGCCGAGAGAGAGGGGGAAGAGACCCAGTACTTC.

This rearrangement joins TRBV6-2 or TRBV6-3 to TRBJ2-1; 7 nucleotides line up with TRBD1. In germline, CDR1 is MNHEY, CDR2 SVGEGT. This CDR3 region has 15 residues. The V segment lost 7 bases and the J segment 4 bases; nucleotides outside the gene matches: 10. The CDR3 DNA is TGTGCCAGCACCCTCCGGGACAGCCCTTACAATGAGCAGTTCTTC. It translates to CASTLRDSPYNEQFF.

This clonotype was seen ten or more times. The genes are TRBV5-1 and TRBJ2-3; no firm D call. V dropped 1 base and J dropped 0 bases, with 3 bases sitting between them. CDR1 SGHRS and CDR2 YFSETQ come from the germline V gene. This CDR3 has 13 residues. CDR3 amino acids: CASSLYSTDTQYF. The DNA for the CDR3 is TGCGCCAGCAGCTTGTACAGCACAGATACGCAGTATTTT.

The chain employs TRBV5-1 and TRBJ2-3, with D hard to call. This CDR3 region has 15 residues. Trimming pared 2 bases from V and 2 bases from J, leaving 12 bases between. Germline CDR1 and CDR2: SGHRS and YFSETQ. For the CDR3, the DNA is TGCGCCAGCAGCTTCACAGACCGTTCCACAGATACGCAGTATTTT. Protein: CASSFTDRSTDTQYF.

Notes on this clonotype: Being one base from a much bigger clone, this may be a read error. The chain couples TRBV4-2 to TRBJ2-1; weak D call: TRBD2 (6 bases). There are 15 residues in the CDR3. V was pared by 1 base and J by 12 bases, with 19 bases between. CDR1 is LGHNA, CDR2 YNFKEQ, per germline. The DNA of the CDR3 is TGTGCCAGCAGCCAAGGGTCGATAAGGGGAGGTGGGCAGTTCTTC. This encodes CASSQGSIRGGGQFF.

The chain uses TRBV7-8 and TRBJ1-1; tentative D call: TRBD1 (5 bases). The CDR3 runs to 14 residues. Per the germline V gene, CDR1 is SGHVS and CDR2 is FQNEAQ. Trimming stripped 7 bases from V and 7 bases from J, with 19 bases between. This CDR3 reads CASTINGRGNEAFF. The CDR3 nucleotides read TGTGCCAGCACCATAAATGGGAGGGGCAATGAAGCTTTCTTT.

This chain links TRBV7-2 with TRBJ2-3; TRBD2 matches 9 bases. J gave up 7 bases and V 5 bases, and 10 bases lay outside the gene matches. The CDR3 loop spans 15 amino acids. CDR1 SGHTA and CDR2 FQGNSA come from the germline V gene. The CDR3 loop is CASSPASGEPHTQYF. Written as DNA, the CDR3 is TGTGCCAGCAGCCCTGCTAGCGGGGAGCCCCATACGCAGTATTTT.

This clonotype was seen at least ten times. The V call is TRBV6-5, the J call TRBJ2-3; 7 positions agree with TRBD1. CDR1 is MNHEY, CDR2 SVGAGI, per germline. This CDR3 comprises 14 residues. After removal of 4 bases from V and 3 bases from J, the junction contained 4 bases not matched to a gene. CDR3 residues: CASSFLQGTDTQYF. The CDR3 bases are TGTGCCAGCAGTTTCCTACAGGGGACAGATACGCAGTATTTT.

This clonotype was detected many times. The gene calls are TRBV12-3 or TRBV12-4 and TRBJ2-2, with D unclear. Trimming shortened V by 4 bases and J by 1 base, and 10 bases separated the two germline ends. There are 15 residues in the CDR3. The CDR3 protein is CASSSLSGNTGELFF. In DNA, the CDR3 is TGTGCCAGCAGTTCGCTGTCGGGGAACACCGGGGAGCTGTTTTTT.